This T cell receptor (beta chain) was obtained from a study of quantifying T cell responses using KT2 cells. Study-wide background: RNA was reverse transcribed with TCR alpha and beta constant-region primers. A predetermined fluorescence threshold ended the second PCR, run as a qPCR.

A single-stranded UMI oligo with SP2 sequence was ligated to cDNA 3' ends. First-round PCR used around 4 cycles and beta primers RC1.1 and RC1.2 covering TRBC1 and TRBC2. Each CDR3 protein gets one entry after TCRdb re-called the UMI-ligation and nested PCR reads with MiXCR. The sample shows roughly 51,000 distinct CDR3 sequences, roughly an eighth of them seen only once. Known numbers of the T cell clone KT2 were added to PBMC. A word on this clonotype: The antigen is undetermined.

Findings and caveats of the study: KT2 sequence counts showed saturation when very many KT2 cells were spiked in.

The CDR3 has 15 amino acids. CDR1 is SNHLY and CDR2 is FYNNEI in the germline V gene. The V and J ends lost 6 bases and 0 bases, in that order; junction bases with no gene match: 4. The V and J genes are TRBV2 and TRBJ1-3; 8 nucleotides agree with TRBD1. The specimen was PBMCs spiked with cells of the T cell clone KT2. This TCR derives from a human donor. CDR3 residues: CASSQDRGSGNTIYF. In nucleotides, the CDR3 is TGTGCCAGCAGCCAAGACAGGGGCTCTGGAAACACCATATATTTT. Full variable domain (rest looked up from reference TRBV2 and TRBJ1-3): EPEVTQTPSHQVTQMGQEVILRCVPISNHLYFYWYRQILGQKVEFLVSFYNNEISEKSEIFDDQFSVERPDGSNFTLKIRSTKLEDSAMYFCASSQDRGSGNTIYFGEGSWLTVV.